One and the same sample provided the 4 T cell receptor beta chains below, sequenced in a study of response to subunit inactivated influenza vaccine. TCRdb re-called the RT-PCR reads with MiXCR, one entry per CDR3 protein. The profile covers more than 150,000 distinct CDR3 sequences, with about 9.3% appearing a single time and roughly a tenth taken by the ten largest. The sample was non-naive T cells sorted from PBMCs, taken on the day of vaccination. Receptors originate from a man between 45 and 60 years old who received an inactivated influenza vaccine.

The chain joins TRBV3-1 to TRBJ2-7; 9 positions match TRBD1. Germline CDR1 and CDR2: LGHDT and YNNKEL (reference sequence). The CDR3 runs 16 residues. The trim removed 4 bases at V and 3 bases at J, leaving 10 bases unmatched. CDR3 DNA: TGTGCCAGCAGCCGTCCCCGGGGACAGGGTAGCTACGAGCAGTACTTC. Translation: CASSRPRGQGSYEQYF.

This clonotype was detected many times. The CDR3 spells CASPLGVRETQYF. CDR3 sequence (DNA): TGTGCCTCCCCCCTAGGAGTTCGAGAGACCCAGTACTTC. V is TRBV27 and J is TRBJ2-5; no reliable D call. Germline V CDR1 and CDR2: MNHEY, SMNVEV (reference sequence). This CDR3 spans 13 amino acids. V lost 11 bases, J lost 4 bases, and 17 bases lay in between.

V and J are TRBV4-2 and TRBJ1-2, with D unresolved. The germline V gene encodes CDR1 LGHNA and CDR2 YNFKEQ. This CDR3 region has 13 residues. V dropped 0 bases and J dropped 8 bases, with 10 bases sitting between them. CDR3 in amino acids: CASSQDLRRGYTF. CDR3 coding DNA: TGTGCCAGCAGCCAAGACTTGCGTCGCGGCTACACCTTC.

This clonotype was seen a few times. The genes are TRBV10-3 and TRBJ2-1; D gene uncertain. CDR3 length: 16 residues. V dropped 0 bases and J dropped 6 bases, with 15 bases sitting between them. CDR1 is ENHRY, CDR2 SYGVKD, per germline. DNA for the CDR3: TGTGCCATCAGTGAGTCGGAGTGGGGTTCGTCCAATGAGCAGTTCTTC. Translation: CAISESEWGSSNEQFF.